What follows is one T cell receptor (beta chain) and its context. The record originates from a study of blood T cell repertoires in COVID-19. Across the whole study: T cells, B-cell-depleted T cells, or PBMCs provided the cDNA or gDNA that served as material.

Per the authors' pipeline: Estimation of nucleated cell counts was performed using reference gene primer amplification. The protocol was immunoSEQ multiplex PCR, while the TCRdb copy is restricted to in-frame clones and leaves out a portion. Clone size and the V and J calls come from that table; the DNA yielded D and trimming. The profile shows 190,000 or so clones, roughly four fifths of them singletons. Cohorts were based on clinical histories the participants reported. This CDR3 is 15 amino acids long. Germline CDR1 and CDR2: MNHEY and SVGAGI. V lost 5 bases and J 2 bases, leaving 15 bases between the germline ends.

The specimen sequenced was PBMCs or T cells enriched from blood (not recorded which). The chain is built from TRBV6-5 and TRBJ1-2; maybe TRBD1 (6 bases). This TCR was sampled from a man aged 35-49 years who had recovered from COVID-19. The CDR3 region is CASSTTGTLNYGYTF. In DNA, the CDR3 is TGTGCCAGCAGTACCACCGGGACACTGAACTATGGCTACACCTTC.